A selection of T cell receptor beta chains follows, all from one sample in a study of T cell repertoires in cytomegalovirus infection. TCRdb itself ran the reads through MiXCR, one entry per CDR3 protein. This table has around 330,000 distinct CDR3 sequences, about a sixth appearing once. Sequencing was carried out using PBMCs. These receptors came from a human donor in good health (CMV status not recorded). Some clones in this sample may be carry-over from other donors' samples. Both conserved end residues are trimmed from each CDR3. D genes are given only for firm matches.

TRBD2	TRBV7-9	TRBJ2-5	ASSLGTSWWETQY
TRBD1	TRBV7-2	TRBJ2-5	ASSLDGRGQIVETQY
TRBD1	TRBV29-1	TRBJ2-6	SVLIGTGLVGANVLT
NA	TRBV24-1	TRBJ2-3	ATSTWAAADTQY
NA	TRBV7-2	TRBJ1-3	ASSLRGLSSGNTIY
NA	TRBV4-2	TRBJ2-7	ASSQEAKGGYSAYEQY
NA	TRBV19	TRBJ1-1	ASTSPGAVNTEAF
NA	TRBV5-5	TRBJ1-2	ASSLIPGHPSPYGYT
NA	TRBV5-8	TRBJ2-1	ASSLIPRSGGTTLGEQF
TRBD2	TRBV7-9	TRBJ2-1	ASSLVLAGGNEQF
NA	TRBV2	TRBJ2-7	ASSDQGGPYEQY
NA	TRBV20-1	TRBJ2-1	SAPFYNEQF
TRBD1	TRBV20-1	TRBJ1-2	SATLEQGAWAGYT
NA	TRBV19	TRBJ1-2	ASTRDPSRPSYGYT
TRBD2	TRBV28	TRBJ2-7	ASSLTSSGAYEQY
NA	TRBV20-1	TRBJ2-1	SATPSGPYNEQF
TRBD1	TRBV5-3	TRBJ2-1	ASSLGQGSAYNEQF
TRBD2	TRBV9	TRBJ2-5	ASSVASGGETQY
NA	TRBV19	TRBJ1-2	ASSIAHGNYGYT
NA	TRBV20-1	TRBJ2-7	SAATSYEQY
NA	TRBV11-2	TRBJ2-5	ASSPGASRNQETQY
NA	TRBV12-3/TRBV12-4	TRBJ2-3	ASSSRISTDTQY
NA	TRBV10-3	TRBJ1-5	AISDREGNQPQH
TRBD1	TRBV20-1	TRBJ2-5	SANPGTGPQETQY
NA	TRBV28	TRBJ2-3	ASRHGGSTDTQY
NA	TRBV6-2/TRBV6-3	TRBJ1-6	ASSYLRRNSPLH
TRBD1	TRBV7-9	TRBJ1-4	ASSHPRGRGMISNEKLF
NA	TRBV27	TRBJ2-7	ASSKQGFSYEQY
NA	TRBV7-8	TRBJ2-2	ASSFALGAGELF
NA	TRBV6-2/TRBV6-3	TRBJ1-2	ASSYGLRGYT
NA	TRBV20-1	TRBJ1-4	SAPQEPTPGKLF
NA	TRBV4-1	TRBJ1-4	ASSQGVTLF
TRBD2	TRBV6-2/TRBV6-3	TRBJ2-1	ASSQGLAGDNEQF
TRBD1	TRBV2	TRBJ2-7	ATGTEGHEQY
TRBD2	TRBV7-8	TRBJ2-3	ASSRGAGGQTDTQY
TRBD2	TRBV18	TRBJ2-3	ASSSLGSGGRGDTQY
NA	TRBV29-1	TRBJ2-6	SATGGANVLT
NA	TRBV2	TRBJ2-5	ASSELYLSQY
TRBD2	TRBV5-5	TRBJ2-7	ASSPTSGEQY
NA	TRBV5-8	TRBJ2-6	ASSLDKLPSGANVLT
NA	TRBV4-2	TRBJ2-3	ASSQGPLQLSTDTQY
TRBD1	TRBV19	TRBJ1-2	ASRPQDRDGYT
NA	TRBV25-1	TRBJ1-2	ASTPAGGAYGYT
NA	TRBV4-3	TRBJ1-5	ASSQDPRIQPQH
TRBD1	TRBV20-1	TRBJ1-2	SARWDRGGSGYGYT
NA	TRBV7-2	TRBJ1-1	ASSLLREVGEAF
NA	TRBV6-5	TRBJ2-7	ASSPRDTAREQY
NA	TRBV20-1	TRBJ1-4	SARYPGQTATNEKLF
NA	TRBV12-3/TRBV12-4	TRBJ1-1	ASSLGSSTEAF
NA	TRBV7-7	TRBJ2-5	ASSRAGPETQY
NA	TRBV4-3	TRBJ1-6	ASSQVPDSPLH
NA	TRBV7-8	TRBJ2-4	ASSPWGRSKNIQY
NA	TRBV6-1	TRBJ2-1	ASSEVGEKINEQF
NA	TRBV12-3/TRBV12-4	TRBJ1-5	ASSTQVNQPQH
NA	TRBV28	TRBJ1-5	ASSTRALQH
NA	TRBV12-3/TRBV12-4	TRBJ1-6	ASSFQGTSPLH
TRBD1	TRBV7-9	TRBJ2-5	ASSLGTGFEETQY
NA	TRBV6-1	TRBJ2-7	ASSRIGISYEQY
TRBD1	TRBV6-1	TRBJ2-3	ASSSYRGRADTQY